This TCR beta chain was identified in a study of T cell changes during pregnancy in multiple sclerosis. Sequencing used immunoSEQ multiplex PCR; TCRdb keeps in-frame clones, though not all of them. The sample holds some 93,000 clones, over 80% seen once. The CDR3 totals 15 residues. Germline trimming cut 6 bases from V and 4 bases from J; bases unmatched to any gene: 9. Germline CDR1 is SGHAT and CDR2 is FQNNGV. Sequencing used peripheral blood, obtained after pregnancy. This sequence was found in a female donor with multiple sclerosis, enrolled in a pregnancy study. The chain has TRBV11-2 and TRBJ2-1; TRBD2 agrees at 7 bases. In nucleotides, the CDR3 is TGTGCCAGCAGTGTCGGGACTACGAATTACAATGAGCAGTTCTTC. It codes for CASSVGTTNYNEQFF.